Each of the 22 T cell receptor beta chains below was sequenced from the same sample in a study of cytomegalovirus exposure and HLA in healthy donors. The primer mix had 60 Vbeta and 13 Jbeta primers. Produced via immunoSEQ multiplex PCR; TCRdb's table is partial and in-frame only. This sample yields roughly 150,000 clones, of which around 77% are seen a single time; around 2% belongs to the top ten. Sample: PBMCs. These receptors all stem from a man aged 30-40 years in good health and CMV-seronegative.

The chain couples TRBV7-8 to TRBJ2-7; D gene ambiguous. Per germline, CDR1 SGHVS and CDR2 FQNEAQ. Trimming took off 8 bases at V and 1 base at J, with 9 bases between the two ends. CDR3 length: 12 amino acids. CDR3: CASVSGSYEQYF. In DNA, the CDR3 is TGTGCCAGCGTGAGTGGTTCCTACGAGCAGTACTTC.

This chain joins TRBV19 and TRBJ1-5; maybe TRBD1 (5 bases). CDR3 size: 15 residues. The ends were cut back, 4 bases at V and 5 bases at J, with 15 bases in the middle. Germline-derived CDR1 and CDR2 are LNHDA and SQIVND (reference sequence). This CDR3 reads CASSTPGQGHQPQHF. The CDR3 region has the DNA TGTGCCAGTAGTACCCCGGGTCAGGGTCATCAGCCCCAGCATTTT.

The chain recombines TRBV5-1 with TRBJ2-7, with a tentative D call TRBD2 (6 bases). Germline assignment: CDR1 SGHRS and CDR2 YFSETQ. This CDR3 region has 12 residues. The V end lost 7 bases, the J end lost 0 bases, and 8 bases lay between the germline ends. CDR3 DNA sequence: TGCGCCAGCGGGCGGGACTCCTACGAGCAGTACTTC. It codes for CASGRDSYEQYF.

This chain links TRBV7-3 with TRBJ2-3, with 8 bases lining up with TRBD2. The germline V gene has CDR1 SGHTA and CDR2 FQGTGA. The CDR3 is 16 amino acids. Trimming at V came to 5 bases and at J to 4 bases, leaving 11 bases not matched to a gene. CDR3 residues: CASSPGERELADTQYF. The CDR3 bases are TGTGCCAGCAGCCCCGGCGAGCGGGAGCTCGCAGATACGCAGTATTTT. Full variable domain (missing parts from reference TRBV7-3 and TRBJ2-3): GAGVSQTPSNKVTEKGKYVELRCDPISGHTALYWYRQSLGQGPEFLIYFQGTGAADDSGLPNDRFFAVRPEGSVSTLKIQRTERGDSAVYLCASSPGERELADTQYFGPGTRLTVL.

This chain links TRBV7-2 with TRBJ1-4; D remains unclear. The CDR3 is 14 amino acids. V dropped 5 bases and J dropped 7 bases, with 14 bases sitting between them. In germline, CDR1 is SGHTA, CDR2 FQGNSA. CDR3 DNA: TGTGCCAGCAGCACAGCCCGGTACGGTGAAAAACTGTTTTTT. This encodes CASSTARYGEKLFF.

J is TRBJ2-3 and V is TRBV11-2, with D possibly being TRBD1 (5 bases). The CDR3 covers 16 residues. Per germline, CDR1 SGHAT and CDR2 FQNNGV. V was cut by 2 bases and J by 5 bases, with 17 bases left in between. The CDR3 nucleotides read TGTGCCAGCAGCTTATCAGGGTTTGCCATACAAGATACGCAGTATTTT. Amino acid sequence: CASSLSGFAIQDTQYF.

The gene calls are TRBV2 and TRBJ1-1, with D possibly matching TRBD1 (5 bases). V lost 6 bases, J lost 1 base, and 12 bases lay in between. Germline lookup yields CDR1 SNHLY and CDR2 FYNNEI. This CDR3 is built from 14 residues. The DNA of the CDR3 is TGTGCCAGCAGGGAGGGACGGTCGAACACTGAAGCTTTCTTT. Its protein product is CASREGRSNTEAFF.

The chain has TRBV11-2 and TRBJ2-5; TRBD1 might be the D (6 bases). Trimming shortened V by 0 bases and J by 6 bases, and 17 bases separated the two germline ends. CDR3 size: 16 residues. Germline lookup yields CDR1 SGHAT and CDR2 FQNNGV. CDR3 amino acids: CASSLDHQGPKKTQYF. CDR3 in DNA: TGTGCCAGCAGCTTAGATCATCAGGGGCCGAAGAAGACCCAGTACTTC.

The rearrangement joins TRBV5-5 to TRBJ2-7; D is perhaps TRBD1 (5 bases). Trimming took 0 bases from V and 2 from J, leaving 21 bases between them. This CDR3 is 18 amino acids long. Germline values: CDR1 SGHKS, CDR2 YYEKEE (reference sequence). The CDR3 reads CASSLGFASGLTTYEQYF. The DNA for the CDR3 is TGTGCCAGCAGCTTGGGGTTTGCGTCAGGGCTAACCACCTACGAGCAGTACTTC.

V is TRBV9 and J is TRBJ2-3; 7 bases are a match to TRBD1. V lost 4 bases, J lost 7 bases, and 9 bases stayed unmatched. The germline V gene has CDR1 SGDLS and CDR2 YYNGEE. The CDR3 covers 14 residues. The CDR3 nucleotides read TGTGCCAGCAGCTCGGGACAGCTGGGGTATACGCAGTATTTT. It translates to CASSSGQLGYTQYF.

This chain uses TRBV25-1 with TRBJ2-2; 12 bases match TRBD2. The CDR3 consists of 17 residues. The germline V gene encodes CDR1 MGHDK and CDR2 SYGVNS. V shed 4 bases and J 5 bases; nucleotides not matched to a gene: 8. The CDR3 bases are TGTGCCAGCAGTGTGGGCGGCGGGACTAGCGGGACCGGGGAGCTGTTTTTT. Translating it yields CASSVGGGTSGTGELFF.

This sequence joins TRBV28 and TRBJ2-7; 10 bases are shared with TRBD2. Germline CDR1 is MDHEN and CDR2 is SYDVKM. J was trimmed by 0 bases and V by 6 bases; bases with no gene match: 5. CDR3 size: 15 residues. CDR3 in amino acids: CASSPRTSGSYEQYF. Written as DNA, the CDR3 is TGTGCCAGCAGCCCTAGGACTAGCGGCTCCTACGAGCAGTACTTC.

This clone was detected only a few times. CDR3 loop: CASSAEHRANYGYTF. The CDR3 nucleotides read TGTGCCAGCAGTGCAGAACACAGGGCCAACTATGGCTACACCTTC. The rearrangement links TRBV6-1 to TRBJ1-2; a weak D match, TRBD1 (6 bases). CDR1 and CDR2 from the germline V gene are MNHNS and SASEGT. The CDR3 extends over 15 amino acids. Trimming left V 4 bases short and J 2 bases short, with 14 bases between.

The chain couples TRBV9 to TRBJ1-1; 8 bases are shared with TRBD1. Germline trimming cut 2 bases from V and 3 bases from J; bases unmatched to any gene: 9. Germline V gives CDR1 SGDLS, CDR2 YYNGEE. There are 16 residues in the CDR3. CDR3 loop: CASSVRTGRGDTEAFF. The DNA for the CDR3 is TGTGCCAGCAGCGTGAGGACAGGGAGGGGAGACACTGAAGCTTTCTTT.

This clone was detected only a few times. The CDR3 here is CASSPQRALEQYF. The CDR3 DNA is TGTGCCAGCAGCCCTCAGCGGGCACTCGAGCAGTACTTC. The gene calls are TRBV7-2 and TRBJ2-7, with a weak D call TRBD2 (6 bases). Trimming cost V 5 bases and J 6 bases, with 14 bases left between them. This CDR3 spans 13 amino acids. Germline V gene lookup returns CDR1 SGHTA and CDR2 FQGNSA.

This clone was picked up a small number of times. This chain uses TRBV19 with TRBJ2-7; 7 bases align to TRBD1. The CDR3 length is 13 residues. The V segment lost 4 bases and the J segment 3 bases; nucleotides outside the gene matches: 3. In germline, CDR1 is LNHDA, CDR2 SQIVND (reference sequence). CDR3 sequence (DNA): TGTGCCAGTAGTACGGACAGGTACTACGAGCAGTACTTC. Its translation: CASSTDRYYEQYF.

CDR3 DNA sequence: TGTGCCAGCATGATTGGGACAGGGGTTTTCTACGAGCAGTACTTC. It yields the protein CASMIGTGVFYEQYF. The chain recombines TRBV27 with TRBJ2-7; 10 nucleotides agree with TRBD1. The CDR3 totals 15 residues. J was trimmed by 3 bases and V by 7 bases; bases with no gene match: 9. Per the germline V gene, CDR1 is MNHEY and CDR2 is SMNVEV (reference sequence).

The V and J genes are TRBV18 and TRBJ2-1; tentative D call: TRBD2 (7 bases). Germline V gene data show CDR1 as KGHSH and CDR2 as LQKENI. The CDR3 is 15 amino acids. V lost 2 bases to trimming and J lost 6 bases, with 14 bases between them. DNA of the CDR3: TGTGCCAGCTCACCAGGAGGGGAGGGGGTCAATGAGCAGTTCTTC. Its protein is CASSPGGEGVNEQFF.

The rearrangement uses TRBV5-4 and TRBJ2-1; perhaps TRBD2 as D (6 bases). V was shortened by 1 base and J by 8 bases, with 16 bases between the two germline ends. The CDR3 runs 15 residues. The germline gives CDR1 SGHNT, CDR2 YYREEE (reference sequence). This CDR3 is CASSLTSPLQDEQFF. The DNA for the CDR3 is TGTGCCAGCAGCTTGACTAGCCCCCTACAAGATGAGCAGTTCTTC. Based on the CDR3 plus reference TRBV5-4 and TRBJ2-1, the full variable domain is ETGVTQSPTHLIKTRGQQVTLRCSSQSGHNTVSWYQQALGQGPQFIFQYYREEENGRGNFPPRFSGLQFPNYSSELNVNALELDDSALYLCASSLTSPLQDEQFFGPGTRLTVL.

The table lists this clone with a few counts. The chain couples TRBV5-4 to TRBJ2-5; tentative D call: TRBD2 (6 bases). V lost 2 bases to trimming and J lost 2 bases, with 19 bases between them. The CDR3 has 17 residues. Germline loops: CDR1 SGHNT, CDR2 YYREEE (reference sequence). This CDR3 reads CASSFGGLGEFQETQYF. CDR3 DNA sequence: TGTGCCAGCAGCTTCGGGGGTCTGGGGGAGTTTCAAGAGACCCAGTACTTC.

The V gene is TRBV7-8, the J gene TRBJ1-1; D gene uncertain. V dropped 1 base and J dropped 0 bases, with 9 bases sitting between them. The CDR3 loop spans 15 amino acids. Per germline, CDR1 SGHVS and CDR2 FQNEAQ. The CDR3 DNA reads TGTGCCAGCAGCTTAGGAGGGCCCATGAACACTGAAGCTTTCTTT. Translating gives CASSLGGPMNTEAFF.

The chain combines TRBV6-6 with TRBJ2-3; 8 bases map to TRBD2. CDR3 length: 13 residues. V lost 2 bases, J lost 14 bases, and 9 bases stayed unmatched. Germline loops: CDR1 MNHNY, CDR2 SVGAGI (reference sequence). The CDR3 region has the DNA TGTGCCAGCAGTTACCTAGTAGCGGGGTCCATGTATTTT. Translated: CASSYLVAGSMYF.